What follows are 30 T cell receptor beta chains derived from one specimen sequenced in a study of CXCR3-negative and CXCR3-positive naive CD8 T cells. Study-wide results and caveats: For CXCR3-positive naive cells, TRB CDR3s were more hydrophobic than those of CXCR3-negative naive cells.

The authors prepared UMI-labeled TRB cDNA libraries by 5' RACE. TCRdb re-called the 5' RACE reads; every CDR3 protein appears as one record, without DNA. Found here are about 110,000 distinct CDR3 sequences; the top ten clones hold approximately 0.38%. These receptors have no identified antigens. The material sequenced was naive CXCR3+ CD8+ T cells from blood. As to subset: CD45RO-CCR7+CD27+CD95- naive CD8+ T cells expressing CXCR3 (TNR3+). These receptors were taken from a human donor in good health. Some clones in this sample may be carry-over from other donors' samples.

The V gene is TRBV5-1, the J gene TRBJ1-1; TCRdb's D gene call, TRBD1, goes unchecked for lack of DNA. CDR3 length: 16 amino acids. Germline values: CDR1 SGHRS, CDR2 YFSETQ. The CDR3 here is CASSPGDSGVFTEAFF.

The rearrangement joins TRBV5-6 to TRBJ2-7; there is no DNA to check the TCRdb D call of TRBD2. This CDR3 spans 16 amino acids. Germline values: CDR1 SGHDT, CDR2 YYEEEE. CDR3 residues: CASSLTPAAAIYEQYF. Complete variable domain (other parts from reference TRBV5-6 and TRBJ2-7): DAGVTQSPTHLIKTRGQQVTLRCSPKSGHDTVSWYQQALGQGPQFIFQYYEEEERQRGNFPDRFSGHQFPNYSSELNVNALLLGDSALYLCASSLTPAAAIYEQYFGPGTRLTVT.

The chain carries TRBV12-5 and TRBJ1-5. The CDR3 has 13 amino acids. Germline values: CDR1 LGHNT, CDR2 FRNRAP. CDR3: CASGPSVNQPQHF. The full variable domain, rest sourced from reference TRBV12-5 and TRBJ1-5, is DARVTQTPRHKVTEMGQEVTMRCQPILGHNTVFWYRQTMMQGLELLAYFRNRAPLDDSGMPKDRFSAEMPDATLATLKIQPSEPRDSAVYFCASGPSVNQPQHFGDGTRLSIL.

The J gene is TRBJ2-3, the V gene TRBV7-9; the D call from TCRdb, TRBD2, cannot be confirmed without DNA. Germline values: CDR1 SEHNR, CDR2 FQNEAQ (reference sequence). There are 17 residues in the CDR3. This CDR3 is CASSPPLAGGPADTQYF.

This chain connects TRBV28 to TRBJ1-1; with no DNA, the TCRdb D assignment of TRBD1 cannot be verified. CDR1 and CDR2 (germline): MDHEN, SYDVKM. This CDR3 has 13 residues. This chain's CDR3 is CASSFRGNTEAFF.

The chain recombines TRBV10-1 with TRBJ2-1; TCRdb's assignment of TRBD1 cannot be checked, as there is no DNA. This CDR3 is built from 11 residues. Germline loops: CDR1 WNHNN, CDR2 SYGVQD (reference sequence). The CDR3 is CARSDGHEQFF.

The genes are TRBV25-1 and TRBJ2-1; TCRdb gives TRBD1 as the D gene, but with no DNA this cannot be confirmed. Germline values: CDR1 MGHDK, CDR2 SYGVNS. CDR3 length: 15 amino acids. The CDR3 region is CASSEGQGAYNEQFF.

V usage is TRBV29-1 and J usage is TRBJ2-7; TCRdb's D call, TRBD1, is unchecked because there is no DNA. CDR3 length equals 14 residues. Germline V gene data show CDR1 as SQVTM and CDR2 as ANQGSEA. This chain's CDR3 is CSASRGTGDYEQYF.

The gene calls are TRBV27 and TRBJ2-7; the D call of TRBD2 rests on TCRdb alone, since no DNA is present to check it. From germline, CDR1 is MNHEY and CDR2 SMNVEV (reference sequence). This CDR3 spans 13 amino acids. This CDR3 reads CASTTLGSYEQYF.

The chain carries TRBV29-1 and TRBJ1-1. The length of the CDR3 is 13 residues. The germline V gene encodes CDR1 SQVTM and CDR2 ANQGSEA. The CDR3 loop reads CSVRGGMNTEAFF.

The chain recombines TRBV3-1 with TRBJ2-7; as DNA is missing, the TRBD2 call by TCRdb cannot be tested. Germline values: CDR1 LGHDT, CDR2 YNNKEL (reference sequence). The CDR3 spans 15 residues. The CDR3 here is CASSQPSTAEYEQYF.

CDR3 sequence: CASSPEIGESGANVLTF. This chain connects TRBV14 to TRBJ2-6. CDR3 length: 17 amino acids. CDR1 SGHDN and CDR2 FVKESK come from the germline V gene.

This chain joins TRBV14 and TRBJ2-3; without DNA, the TCRdb call of TRBD2 cannot be checked. Germline CDR1 SGHDN, CDR2 FVKESK. The CDR3 is 17 amino acids. CDR3 amino acids: CASSQDRLAGGTDTQYF.

The V gene is TRBV13, the J gene TRBJ2-1; without DNA, the TCRdb call of TRBD2 cannot be checked. Germline V gene sequence: CDR1 PRHDT, CDR2 FYEKMQ (reference sequence). The CDR3 contains 16 residues. CDR3: CASSLEASGSYNEQFF.

The chain couples TRBV27 to TRBJ1-5; TCRdb lists TRBD1, though no DNA is available to test this call. Per the germline V gene, CDR1 is MNHEY and CDR2 is SMNVEV (reference sequence). The CDR3 covers 15 residues. The chain's CDR3 is CASSFLLGADQPQHF.

This chain joins TRBV6-6 and TRBJ2-5; checking the TCRdb D call of TRBD2 is not possible without DNA. CDR1 is MNHNY and CDR2 is SVGAGI in the germline V gene (reference sequence). The CDR3 has 16 amino acids. CDR3 protein: CASSSALAGGGETQYF.

V is TRBV3-1 and J is TRBJ2-7; without DNA, the TCRdb call of TRBD2 cannot be checked. This CDR3 comprises 13 residues. Germline CDR1 is LGHDT and CDR2 is YNNKEL (reference sequence). The CDR3 sequence is CASSQGTGTGQFF.

The chain has TRBV7-6 and TRBJ2-1; without DNA, the TCRdb call of TRBD2 cannot be checked. The CDR3 length is 16 residues. The germline V gene encodes CDR1 SGHVS and CDR2 FNYEAQ. CDR3 amino acids: CASSPFPSGSYNEQFF.

The chain carries TRBV19 and TRBJ1-5; TCRdb gives TRBD1 as the D gene, but with no DNA this cannot be confirmed. The CDR3 spans 16 residues. Germline CDR1 LNHDA, CDR2 SQIVND (reference sequence). The CDR3 sequence is CASSLRQERAHQPQHF.

The chain joins TRBV9 to TRBJ1-1; TCRdb indicates TRBD1, and absent DNA this call remains unverified. The CDR3 covers 13 residues. Germline CDR1 is SGDLS and CDR2 is YYNGEE. This CDR3 is CASSASNRGEAFF.

V usage is TRBV7-9 and J usage is TRBJ1-6; TCRdb designates TRBD1, a call that cannot be tested without DNA. This CDR3 is built from 14 residues. CDR1 and CDR2 (germline): SEHNR, FQNEAQ (reference sequence). The CDR3 sequence is CASSPGGGFSPLHF.

The chain has TRBV12-3 or TRBV12-4 and TRBJ2-7; TCRdb outputs TRBD2, but without DNA this stays unchecked. The CDR3 spans 15 residues. CDR3 amino acids: CASSSLAGGPEEQYF.

This chain joins TRBV28 and TRBJ2-5; TCRdb proposes TRBD1, but this gene call is untestable without DNA. The germline V gene has CDR1 MDHEN and CDR2 SYDVKM. This CDR3 comprises 12 residues. The chain's CDR3 is CASRRRERAQYF.

The chain carries TRBV30 and TRBJ2-3; the D gene TCRdb calls, TRBD2, cannot be checked with no DNA. CDR1 is GTSNPN, CDR2 SVGIG, per germline (reference sequence). This CDR3 has 14 amino acids. CDR3 loop: CAWSIAGGADTQYF.

The chain joins TRBV25-1 to TRBJ2-7. The CDR3 spans 13 residues. Germline CDR1 is MGHDK and CDR2 is SYGVNS. The CDR3 region is CASSEYEGYEQYF.

V is TRBV5-1 and J is TRBJ2-1; the TRBD1 assignment by TCRdb is unverifiable without DNA. Germline CDR1 reads SGHRS; CDR2 reads YFSETQ. The CDR3 is 12 amino acids. The CDR3 protein is CASSLGRDREFF.

CDR3 region: CAISPTTGLYGYTF. The chain is built from TRBV6-5 and TRBJ1-2; TCRdb gives TRBD1 as the D gene, but with no DNA this cannot be confirmed. Per the germline V gene, CDR1 is MNHEY and CDR2 is SVGAGI. This CDR3 has 14 residues.

The CDR3 spells CSVEERRGNEQFF. The chain couples TRBV29-1 to TRBJ2-1; TCRdb gives TRBD2 as the D gene, but with no DNA this cannot be confirmed. The CDR3 contains 13 residues. Germline loops: CDR1 SQVTM, CDR2 ANQGSEA.

CDR3 in amino acids: CASSPSGTGEFEQYF. V gene TRBV12-3 or TRBV12-4 combines with J gene TRBJ2-7; the D call of TRBD1 rests on TCRdb alone, since no DNA is present to check it. There are 15 residues in the CDR3.

This chain connects TRBV18 to TRBJ2-1; TCRdb's D gene call, TRBD2, goes unchecked for lack of DNA. The CDR3 length is 14 residues. The V gene's germline CDR1 is KGHSH and CDR2 LQKENI. CDR3 sequence reads: CASSPRALANEQFF. Together with reference TRBV18 and TRBJ2-1, the CDR3 gives the full variable domain: NAGVMQNPRHLVRRRGQEARLRCSPMKGHSHVYWYRQLPEEGLKFMVYLQKENIIDESGMPKERFSAEFPKEGPSILRIQQVVRGDSAAYFCASSPRALANEQFFGPGTRLTVL.